Presented here are 16 T cell receptor beta chains from one specimen sequenced in a study of cytomegalovirus exposure and HLA in healthy donors. PCR involved 60 Vbeta and 13 Jbeta primers. Sequencing was performed with immunoSEQ multiplex PCR; in TCRdb, only in-frame clones are kept and a portion is missing. Of roughly 160,000 clones in the sample, roughly 80% were seen once. The sequenced sample consisted of PBMCs. Source of these receptors: a woman aged 45-60 years in good health and CMV-seronegative.

V usage is TRBV7-9 and J usage is TRBJ1-1; 7 bases align to TRBD1. The CDR3 contains 14 residues. J lost 1 base, V lost 4 bases, and 3 bases had no gene match. Germline lookup yields CDR1 SEHNR and CDR2 FQNEAQ (reference sequence). This CDR3 is CASSSTGWNTEAFF. The CDR3 DNA is TGTGCCAGCAGCTCGACAGGGTGGAACACTGAAGCTTTCTTT.

This clone occurred a few times. V is TRBV7-2 and J is TRBJ2-2; 9 nucleotides agree with TRBD1. This CDR3 contains 16 residues. CDR1 is SGHTA and CDR2 is FQGNSA in the germline V gene. V trimming: 0 bases; J trimming: 7 bases; junction bases outside the gene matches: 6. In nucleotides, the CDR3 is TGTGCCAGCAGCTTAGCGGGGACAGGGCCCGGCGGGGAGCTGTTTTTT. Protein product: CASSLAGTGPGGELFF.

The chain uses TRBV18 and TRBJ2-2, with no clear D. Germline values: CDR1 KGHSH, CDR2 LQKENI. Between the trimmed V and J ends, which lost 5 bases and 4 bases, there was a span of 14 bases. The CDR3 has 15 residues. The CDR3 DNA sequence: TGTGCCAGCTCAAAACGTCAGGATGGCACCGGGGAGCTGTTTTTT. Translated, it gives CASSKRQDGTGELFF.

The chain has TRBV4-3 and TRBJ2-5; 8 bases fit TRBD2. The end of the DNA aligns better with TRBJ2-7, so the J call may be wrong. The CDR3 runs 15 residues. CDR1 is LGHNA, CDR2 YSLEER, per germline. The CDR3: CASSQGYSGNYEQYF. The CDR3 bases are TGCGCCAGCAGCCAAGGGTATAGCGGGAACTACGAGCAGTACTTC.

In its sample, this clone was seen a few times. The rearrangement uses TRBV10-2 and TRBJ1-4, with D unclear. V lost 8 bases and J 4 bases, leaving 14 bases between the germline ends. In germline, CDR1 is WSHSY, CDR2 SAAADI. The CDR3 spans 14 residues. The CDR3 DNA follows: TGCGCCAGCTCAAATGTCGGTATTAATGAAAAACTGTTTTTT. This translates into CASSNVGINEKLFF.

The rearrangement links TRBV6-1 to TRBJ2-3, with TRBD2 matching over 7 bases. After removal of 0 bases from V and 2 bases from J, the junction contained 8 bases not matched to a gene. This CDR3 has 17 residues. CDR1 and CDR2 (germline): MNHNS, SASEGT. The CDR3 protein is CASSEAGWLAATDTQYF. The CDR3 bases are TGTGCCAGCAGTGAAGCCGGATGGCTAGCGGCCACAGATACGCAGTATTTT.

The chain has TRBV6-6 and TRBJ2-7; TRBD2 agrees at 7 bases. This CDR3 spans 15 amino acids. The trim removed 7 bases at V and 4 bases at J, leaving 13 bases unmatched. The germline V gene encodes CDR1 MNHNY and CDR2 SVGAGI (reference sequence). The CDR3 is CASTPAGAGQYEQYF. CDR3 nucleotide sequence: TGTGCCAGCACCCCCGCGGGAGCGGGGCAATACGAGCAGTACTTC.

J is TRBJ1-6 and V is TRBV7-2, with unresolved D. CDR3 length equals 18 residues. With 1 base removed from V and 1 base from J, the gap between germline ends came to 14 bases. Germline V gene sequence: CDR1 SGHTA, CDR2 FQGNSA. The CDR3 loop is CASSLGSERSSYNSPLHF. CDR3 DNA: TGTGCCAGCAGCTTAGGTTCCGAACGTAGTTCCTATAATTCACCCCTCCACTTT.

V usage is TRBV6-5 and J usage is TRBJ2-1; D is possibly TRBD2 (6 bases). V was shortened by 6 bases and J by 6 bases, with 12 bases between the two germline ends. CDR1 and CDR2 from the germline V gene are MNHEY and SVGAGI. The CDR3 extends over 13 amino acids. The CDR3 coding sequence is TGTGCCAGCAGGCGGGGTCCCTCCAATGAGCAGTTCTTC. It codes for CASRRGPSNEQFF.

The rearrangement uses TRBV6-1 and TRBJ2-4; 7 bases match TRBD2. The CDR3 extends over 14 amino acids. V shed 3 bases and J 4 bases; nucleotides not matched to a gene: 3. Germline lookup yields CDR1 MNHNS and CDR2 SASEGT. CDR3 sequence (DNA): TGTGCCAGCAGTGACGCCGGGGGGAAAAACATTCAGTACTTC. This translates into CASSDAGGKNIQYF.

This clone was counted between two and nine times. The same CDR3 also results from other DNA sequences found in this sample. The chain employs TRBV6-5 and TRBJ2-7, with D tentatively TRBD1 (6 bases). V was pared by 5 bases and J by 3 bases, with 17 bases between. The germline CDR1 and CDR2 sequences are MNHEY and SVGAGI. The CDR3 has 15 amino acids. The CDR3 protein is CASSKDRSDSYEQYF. The CDR3 nucleotides read TGTGCCAGCAGTAAAGACAGGTCCGATAGCTACGAGCAGTACTTC.

The rearrangement uses TRBV5-6 and TRBJ1-1, with 9 nucleotides matching TRBD1. The CDR3 runs to 17 residues. CDR1 is SGHDT, CDR2 YYEEEE, per germline. Trimming at V came to 2 bases and at J to 4 bases, leaving 12 bases not matched to a gene. The CDR3 is CASSFQTGTGSGTEAFF. CDR3 nucleotides: TGTGCCAGCAGCTTCCAAACCGGGACAGGGTCGGGCACTGAAGCTTTCTTT.

The chain recombines TRBV5-1 with TRBJ2-5; possibly TRBD2 for D (5 bases). This CDR3 is 14 amino acids long. Trimming removed 2 bases from V and 3 bases from J, with 11 bases in between. Germline CDR1 and CDR2: SGHRS and YFSETQ. The CDR3 DNA reads as TGCGCCAGCAGCTTTCCGGGGTTTGAAGAGACCCAGTACTTC. Protein product: CASSFPGFEETQYF.

The genes are TRBV7-9 and TRBJ2-2, with 9 bases aligning to TRBD1. Germline V CDR1 and CDR2: SEHNR, FQNEAQ (reference sequence). Trimming at V came to 4 bases and at J to 1 base, leaving 1 base not matched to a gene. The CDR3 is 15 residues long. The CDR3 sequence is CASSSGQGNTGELFF. The CDR3 bases are TGTGCCAGCAGCTCGGGACAGGGGAACACCGGGGAGCTGTTTTTT.

Note on this clone: One junction end disagrees with the germline gene, perhaps due to a read error. The rearrangement joins TRBV11-2 to TRBJ1-1; D unclear. Per germline, CDR1 SGHAT and CDR2 FQNNGV. The CDR3 runs 11 residues. CDR3 in DNA: TGTGCCGGCAGCCCCTACCTGGGCAACTCCTTT. Its translation is CAGSPYLGNSF.

The chain joins TRBV20-1 to TRBJ1-2; D is perhaps TRBD1 (5 bases). The CDR3 has 11 amino acids. Trimming cost V 7 bases and J 7 bases, with 13 bases left between them. Germline assignment: CDR1 DFQATT and CDR2 SNEGSKA (reference sequence). CDR3 sequence reads: CSVKRGFGYTF. The DNA for the CDR3 is TGCAGTGTTAAAAGGGGCTTTGGCTACACCTTC.